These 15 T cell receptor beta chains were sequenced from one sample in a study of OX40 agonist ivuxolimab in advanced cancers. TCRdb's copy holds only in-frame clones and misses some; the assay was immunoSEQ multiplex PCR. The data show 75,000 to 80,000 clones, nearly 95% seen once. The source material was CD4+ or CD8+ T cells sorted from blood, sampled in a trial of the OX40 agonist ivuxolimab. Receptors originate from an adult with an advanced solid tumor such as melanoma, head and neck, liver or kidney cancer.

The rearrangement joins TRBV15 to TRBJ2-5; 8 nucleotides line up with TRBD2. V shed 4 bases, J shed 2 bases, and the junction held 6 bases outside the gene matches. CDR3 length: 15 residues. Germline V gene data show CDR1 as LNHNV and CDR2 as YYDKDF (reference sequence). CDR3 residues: CATSTQGLAQETQYF. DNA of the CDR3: TGTGCCACCAGCACCCAAGGACTAGCTCAAGAGACCCAGTACTTC. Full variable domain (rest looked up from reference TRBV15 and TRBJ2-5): DAMVIQNPRYQVTQFGKPVTLSCSQTLNHNVMYWYQQKSSQAPKLLFHYYDKDFNNEADTPDNFQSRRPNTSFCFLDIRSPGLGDTAMYLCATSTQGLAQETQYFGPGTRLLVL.

The CDR3 sequence: CASSQDRTSPNEQFF. CDR3 nucleotide sequence: TGCGCCAGCAGCCAAGATAGGACTAGTCCGAATGAGCAGTTCTTC. The chain is built from TRBV4-3 and TRBJ2-1; 7 bases align to TRBD2. V was clipped by 0 bases and J by 7 bases; unmatched bases: 6. CDR3 size: 15 residues. Germline CDR1 reads LGHNA; CDR2 reads YSLEER.

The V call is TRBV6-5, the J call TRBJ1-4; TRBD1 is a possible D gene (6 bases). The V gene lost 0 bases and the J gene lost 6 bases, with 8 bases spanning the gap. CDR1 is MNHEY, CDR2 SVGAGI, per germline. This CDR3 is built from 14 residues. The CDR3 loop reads CASSYSPGDEKLFF. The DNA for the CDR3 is TGTGCCAGCAGTTACTCCCCAGGGGATGAAAAACTGTTTTTT.

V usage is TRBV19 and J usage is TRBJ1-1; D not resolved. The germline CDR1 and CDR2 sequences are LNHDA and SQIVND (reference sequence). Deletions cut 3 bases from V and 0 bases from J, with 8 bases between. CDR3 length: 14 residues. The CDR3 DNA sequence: TGTGCCAGTAGTATCGGTCAGCTGAACACTGAAGCTTTCTTT. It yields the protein CASSIGQLNTEAFF.

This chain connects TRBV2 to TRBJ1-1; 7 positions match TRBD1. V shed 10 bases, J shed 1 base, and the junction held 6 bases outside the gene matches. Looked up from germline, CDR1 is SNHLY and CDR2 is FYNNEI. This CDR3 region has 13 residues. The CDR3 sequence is CAIRDRRNTEAFF. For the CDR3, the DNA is TGTGCCATCCGGGACAGACGGAACACTGAAGCTTTCTTT.

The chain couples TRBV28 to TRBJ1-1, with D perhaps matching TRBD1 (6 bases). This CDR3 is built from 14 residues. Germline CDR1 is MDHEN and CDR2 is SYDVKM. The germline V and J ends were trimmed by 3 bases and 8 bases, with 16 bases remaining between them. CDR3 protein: CASSFWGAPKEAFF. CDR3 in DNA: TGTGCCAGCAGTTTCTGGGGGGCGCCTAAGGAAGCTTTCTTT.

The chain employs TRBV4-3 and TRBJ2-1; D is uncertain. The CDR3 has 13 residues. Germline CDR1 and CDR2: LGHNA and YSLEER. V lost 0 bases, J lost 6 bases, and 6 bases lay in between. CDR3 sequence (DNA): TGCGCCAGCAGCCAAGACCTTACCAATGAGCAGTTCTTC. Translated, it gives CASSQDLTNEQFF.

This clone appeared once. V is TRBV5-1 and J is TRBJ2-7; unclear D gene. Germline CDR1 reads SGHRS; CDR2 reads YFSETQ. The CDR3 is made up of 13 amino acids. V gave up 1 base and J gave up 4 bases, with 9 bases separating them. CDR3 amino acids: CASSLTTGYEQYF. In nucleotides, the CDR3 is TGCGCCAGCAGCTTGACGACCGGATACGAGCAGTACTTC.

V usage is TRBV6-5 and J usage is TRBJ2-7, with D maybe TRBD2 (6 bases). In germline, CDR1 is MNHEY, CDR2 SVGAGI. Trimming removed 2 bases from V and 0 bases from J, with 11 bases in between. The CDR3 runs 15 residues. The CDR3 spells CASSYGTASSYEQYF. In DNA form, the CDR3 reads TGTGCCAGCAGTTACGGGACTGCGAGCTCCTACGAGCAGTACTTC.

CDR3 bases: TGTGCCAGCAGCTCTATTACCGGGACTAGCGGGTCTGAAGATACGCAGTATTTT. Amino acid sequence: CASSSITGTSGSEDTQYF. The J gene is TRBJ2-3, the V gene TRBV7-8, with 12 bases fitting TRBD2. The CDR3 runs to 18 residues. Trimming at V came to 4 bases and at J to 5 bases, leaving 13 bases not matched to a gene. The germline V gene encodes CDR1 SGHVS and CDR2 FQNEAQ.

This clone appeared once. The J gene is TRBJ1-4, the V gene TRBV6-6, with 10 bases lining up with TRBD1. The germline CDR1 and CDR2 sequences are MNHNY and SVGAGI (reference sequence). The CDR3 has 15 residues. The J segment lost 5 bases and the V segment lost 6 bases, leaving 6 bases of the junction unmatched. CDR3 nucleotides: TGTGCCAGCAGCCGCATGGACAGGGGGAATGAAAAACTGTTTTTT. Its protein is CASSRMDRGNEKLFF.

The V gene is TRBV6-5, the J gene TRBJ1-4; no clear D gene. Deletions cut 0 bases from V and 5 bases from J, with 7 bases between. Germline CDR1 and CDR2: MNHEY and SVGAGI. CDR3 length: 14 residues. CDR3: CASSYSSGNEKLFF. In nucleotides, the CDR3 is TGTGCCAGCAGTTACTCATCCGGAAATGAAAAACTGTTTTTT.

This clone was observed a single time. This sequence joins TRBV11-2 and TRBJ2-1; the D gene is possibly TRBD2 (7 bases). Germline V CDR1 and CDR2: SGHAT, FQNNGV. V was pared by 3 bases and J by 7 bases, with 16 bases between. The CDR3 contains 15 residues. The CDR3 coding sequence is TGTGCCAGCAGCTTTAGTGGGGGGGCGGGAAATGAGCAGTTCTTC. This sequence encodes CASSFSGGAGNEQFF.

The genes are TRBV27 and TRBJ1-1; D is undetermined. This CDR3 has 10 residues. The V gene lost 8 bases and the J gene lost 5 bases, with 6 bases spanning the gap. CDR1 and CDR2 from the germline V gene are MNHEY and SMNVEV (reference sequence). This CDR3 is CASLGTEAFF. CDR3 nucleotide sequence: TGTGCCAGCCTAGGGACTGAAGCTTTCTTT.

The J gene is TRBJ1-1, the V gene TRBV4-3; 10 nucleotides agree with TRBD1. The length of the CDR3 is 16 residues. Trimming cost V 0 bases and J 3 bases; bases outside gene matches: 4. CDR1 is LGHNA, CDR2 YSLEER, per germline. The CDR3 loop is CASSQDGTGVDTEAFF. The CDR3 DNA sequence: TGCGCCAGCAGCCAAGACGGGACAGGGGTGGACACTGAAGCTTTCTTT.